This TCR beta chain was identified during a study of regulatory T cells in long-lasting Graves disease. General observations from the study: TRBV28, TRBJ1-2 and TRBJ2-5 were segments that persistent disease favored. Sample size was small, which may have lowered accuracy. Samples came from peripheral blood alone, without thyroid tissue.

Noted time point: persistent/refractory GD, antithyroid drugs over 5 years with positive TRAb. Scientists built the TCR library using RNA that was extracted from PBMCs. The TCR beta library used iRepertoire HTBI primers with Arm-PCR amplification of CDR3. Using its own MiXCR run on the multiplex PCR reads, TCRdb lists one record per CDR3 protein. The data hold over 300,000 distinct CDR3 sequences, with roughly 21% observed a single time. The CDR3 covers 16 residues. The germline V gene has CDR1 MNHEY and CDR2 SVGEGT. Trimming took 5 bases from V and 2 from J; bases not matched to a gene: 8. On this clonotype: Its antigen is unknown.

The chain uses TRBV6-2 or TRBV6-3 and TRBJ2-7, with 11 bases lining up with TRBD1. This TCR was recovered from a female donor with Graves disease. The sample was peripheral blood mononuclear cells (PBMCs), taken when the disease was refractory, from a patient treated with antithyroid drugs. CDR3 region: CASSEGDRGGPYEQYF. The DNA for the CDR3 is TGTGCCAGCAGTGAAGGGGACAGGGGGGGGCCCTACGAGCAGTACTTC.